The 21 T cell receptor beta chains listed next were all sequenced from one sample in a study of blood T cell repertoires in COVID-19. Data came from immunoSEQ multiplex PCR; TCRdb stores just in-frame clones and leaves some out. The table shows 200,000 to 250,000 clones, with 86% occurring only once. Sequenced material: peripheral blood. The receptors shown here come from a woman aged 45-65 years with acute or convalescent COVID-19.

In the case of this clone: This may stem from a read error, because a much larger clone lies one nucleotide away. Other DNA sequences in the sample encode the same CDR3. The genes are TRBV10-3 and TRBJ2-3, with 11 bases identical to TRBD1. This CDR3 has 13 residues. Losses at the gene ends were 8 bases for V and 6 bases for J; bases not matched to a gene: 4. Germline CDR1 and CDR2: ENHRY and SYGVKD. The CDR3 DNA reads TGTGCCATCCGGGACAGGGGGGGGGATACGCAGTATTTT. Translation gives CAIRDRGGDTQYF.

V gene TRBV20-1 combines with J gene TRBJ2-1; D call uncertain. CDR1 and CDR2 from the germline V gene are DFQATT and SNEGSKA (reference sequence). The CDR3 runs to 10 residues. The ends were cut back, 6 bases at V and 9 bases at J, with 9 bases in the middle. For the CDR3, the DNA is TGCAGTGCGGCCCCAGGTGAGCAGTTCTTC. Translation gives CSAAPGEQFF.

CDR3 protein: CASSFGEQETQYF. The CDR3 DNA is TGTGCCAGCAGTTTTGGAGAACAAGAGACCCAGTACTTC. This rearrangement joins TRBV12-3 or TRBV12-4 to TRBJ2-5; D gene unclear. V dropped 3 bases and J dropped 2 bases, with 7 bases sitting between them. This CDR3 comprises 13 residues.

CDR3 protein: CASEQGDTDTQYF. CDR3 sequence (DNA): TGTGCCAGCGAACAGGGAGATACAGATACGCAGTATTTT. The chain carries TRBV2 and TRBJ2-3, with a weak D call TRBD1 (6 bases). Trimming took off 8 bases at V and 3 bases at J, with 12 bases between the two ends. This CDR3 spans 13 amino acids. Per the germline V gene, CDR1 is SNHLY and CDR2 is FYNNEI.

The V gene is TRBV18, the J gene TRBJ1-6; 7 bases are shared with TRBD1. With V trimmed by 1 base and J by 5 bases, 2 bases remained unmatched. CDR1 and CDR2 from the germline V gene are KGHSH and LQKENI. This CDR3 contains 15 residues. The DNA for the CDR3 is TGTGCCAGCTCACCACGACAGGGCGATAATTCACCCCTCCACTTT. Protein: CASSPRQGDNSPLHF.

This clone was recorded only once. CDR3 protein: CASSSMTGDNEQFF. In DNA, the CDR3 is TGTGCCAGCAGTTCTATGACAGGGGACAATGAGCAGTTCTTC. J is TRBJ2-1 and V is TRBV28; 8 nucleotides match TRBD1. Germline lookup yields CDR1 MDHEN and CDR2 SYDVKM. The length of the CDR3 is 14 residues. With V trimmed by 4 bases and J by 5 bases, 4 bases remained unmatched.

The chain recombines TRBV7-9 with TRBJ2-7; D is perhaps TRBD2 (5 bases). The CDR3 is made up of 15 amino acids. Trimming took off 7 bases at V and 3 bases at J, with 19 bases between the two ends. The germline CDR1 and CDR2 sequences are SEHNR and FQNEAQ (reference sequence). As DNA, the CDR3 is TGTGCCAGCACCAGCCCGGACCTAGGACTCTACGAGCAGTACTTC. This sequence encodes CASTSPDLGLYEQYF.

The chain carries TRBV12-2 and TRBJ2-2; no check of the table's D call, TRBD2, against the DNA was made. TRBV12-2 is tagged as a pseudogene. The CDR3 loop spans 19 amino acids. The chain's CDR3 is CASRLVSGPAGRNTGELFF. The CDR3 coding sequence is TGTGCAAGTCGCTTAGTCTCGGGCCCAGCGGGACGAAACACCGGGGAGCTGTTTTTT.

This clone showed up just once. This chain uses TRBV21-1 with TRBJ2-5; whether TRBD2, the table's D call, matches the DNA was not checked. TRBV21-1 is assigned pseudogene status. The CDR3 spans 16 residues. Written as DNA, the CDR3 is TGTGCCAGCAGCAAAATCGAGCGGGAGGCCCTCGAGACCCAGTACTTC. It translates to CASSKIEREALETQYF.

J is TRBJ1-4 and V is TRBV5-4; a weak D match, TRBD1 (5 bases). Looked up from germline, CDR1 is SGHNT and CDR2 is YYREEE (reference sequence). This CDR3 contains 16 residues. Trimming removed 4 bases from V and 0 bases from J, with 13 bases in between. CDR3 DNA: TGTGCCAGCAGCCGGGCTGGGGCCGCAACTAATGAAAAACTGTTTTTT. This encodes CASSRAGAATNEKLFF. Filled out from reference TRBV5-4 and TRBJ1-4, the complete variable domain reads ETGVTQSPTHLIKTRGQQVTLRCSSQSGHNTVSWYQQALGQGPQFIFQYYREEENGRGNFPPRFSGLQFPNYSSELNVNALELDDSALYLCASSRAGAATNEKLFFGSGTQLSVL.

This clone appeared once. J is TRBJ1-6 and V is TRBV3-1 (or the pseudogene TRBV3-2); D unclear. Trimming took 4 bases from V and 13 from J, leaving 17 bases between them. The CDR3 length is 14 residues. Germline V lookup: CDR1 LGHDT, CDR2 YNNKEL (reference sequence). CDR3 residues: CASSPCRFNAPLHF. CDR3 nucleotides: TGTGCCAGCAGCCCTTGTCGGTTCAACGCGCCCCTCCACTTT.

V is TRBV21-1 and J is TRBJ1-3. TRBV21-1 is a listed pseudogene. The CDR3 extends over 13 amino acids. The CDR3 sequence: CASSRESRNTIYF. The CDR3 DNA reads as TGTGCCAGCAGCAGGGAGTCGCGAAACACCATATATTTT.

This clone has a single count. DNA for the CDR3: TGTGCCAGCAGCTTGGCCCAGGGGTCAGATACGCAGTATTTT. Translation: CASSLAQGSDTQYF. The V and J genes are TRBV5-4 and TRBJ2-3; a possible D gene is TRBD1 (6 bases). The CDR3 spans 14 residues. Trimming cost V 0 bases and J 4 bases, with 9 bases left between them. The germline V gene has CDR1 SGHNT and CDR2 YYREEE (reference sequence).

The V call is TRBV12-3 or TRBV12-4, the J call TRBJ2-1; no clear D. There are 13 residues in the CDR3. With 6 bases removed from V and 8 bases from J, the gap between germline ends came to 14 bases. CDR3 sequence reads: CASSGSGLYEQFF. CDR3 in DNA: TGTGCCAGCAGCGGCTCAGGTCTCTATGAGCAGTTCTTC.

This chain connects TRBV30 to TRBJ2-1; 11 nucleotides line up with TRBD2. The CDR3 spans 17 residues. V was clipped by 2 bases and J by 0 bases; unmatched bases: 6. Germline V lookup: CDR1 GTSNPN, CDR2 SVGIG (reference sequence). The CDR3 nucleotides are TGTGCCTGGAGTCGTCCGGGACTAGCGGCCTCCTACAATGAGCAGTTCTTC. As protein: CAWSRPGLAASYNEQFF.

This clone was seen only a few times. The V call is TRBV30, the J call TRBJ2-7, with 8 positions matching TRBD2. Germline assignment: CDR1 GTSNPN and CDR2 SVGIG (reference sequence). This CDR3 has 15 residues. The ends lost 2 bases at V and 3 bases at J; junction bases unmatched: 9. As DNA, the CDR3 is TGTGCCTGGAGTCAGCGGGGGAGCCTCTTCTACGAGCAGTACTTC. Translating gives CAWSQRGSLFYEQYF.

V and J are TRBV7-2 and TRBJ2-7, with D tentatively TRBD2 (6 bases). CDR1 is SGHTA, CDR2 FQGNSA, per germline. Trimming cost V 6 bases and J 2 bases, with 14 bases left between them. The CDR3 spans 14 residues. CDR3 region: CASRRLRETYEQYF. For the CDR3, the DNA is TGTGCCAGCAGGCGCCTGCGGGAAACCTACGAGCAGTACTTC.

J is TRBJ2-3 and V is TRBV7-2; D unresolved. The length of the CDR3 is 13 residues. The V gene's germline CDR1 is SGHTA and CDR2 FQGNSA. V was cut by 7 bases and J by 6 bases, with 14 bases left in between. CDR3 sequence (DNA): TGTGCCAGCACCTCGGTGGCGGTCGATACGCAGTATTTT. Amino acids: CASTSVAVDTQYF.

The chain combines TRBV19 with TRBJ1-4; a weak D match, TRBD1 (5 bases). This CDR3 is 13 amino acids long. Between the trimmed V and J ends, which lost 4 bases and 14 bases, there was a span of 17 bases. Germline lookup yields CDR1 LNHDA and CDR2 SQIVND (reference sequence). CDR3 residues: CASSSGAETRLFF. DNA for the CDR3: TGTGCCAGTAGTAGCGGGGCCGAGACTCGGCTGTTTTTT.

Here the CDR3 reads CATRGWDQETQYF. The CDR3 DNA follows: TGTGCCACCAGGGGTTGGGACCAAGAGACCCAGTACTTC. The gene calls are TRBV19 and TRBJ2-5, with TRBD1 as a possible D gene (6 bases). V lost 10 bases, J lost 0 bases, and 12 bases lay in between. From germline, CDR1 is LNHDA and CDR2 SQIVND (reference sequence). There are 13 residues in the CDR3.

The V call is TRBV7-8, the J call TRBJ1-3, with D possibly TRBD1 on 5 matching bases. This CDR3 has 17 amino acids. The ends were cut back, 1 base at V and 8 bases at J, with 21 bases in the middle. CDR1 is SGHVS and CDR2 is FQNEAQ in the germline V gene. CDR3 coding DNA: TGTGCCAGCAGCTTAGAGGTGTTCGGGGGTCTGGCGTACACCATATATTTT. This encodes CASSLEVFGGLAYTIYF.